The 24 T cell receptor beta chains listed next were all sequenced from one sample in a study of T cell responses to AZD1222 COVID-19 vaccine. Some clones are missing from TCRdb's copy, which holds only in-frame ones; the method was immunoSEQ multiplex PCR. The table lists about 190,000 clones, about 90% of them singletons. Sequencing was performed on peripheral blood, taken on day 0 of MenACWY control vaccination. The receptors were sampled from an adult in good health.

The chain recombines TRBV4-1 with TRBJ1-3; TRBD1 aligns across 7 bases. The CDR3 sequence is 16 residues long. Germline V gene sequence: CDR1 MGHRA, CDR2 YSYEKL. The V gene end was trimmed by 4 bases and the J gene end by 4 bases; junction bases not matched to a gene: 10. CDR3: CASSPLDRVGGNTIYF. In nucleotides, the CDR3 is TGCGCCAGCAGCCCACTCGACAGGGTGGGAGGAAACACCATATATTTT.

The CDR3 region has the DNA TGTGCCAGCAGCTTAGATCAGCCAGGCCCTGAAGCTTTCTTT. Its translation: CASSLDQPGPEAFF. V is TRBV7-2 and J is TRBJ1-1, with D unclear. The CDR3 covers 14 residues. V lost 1 base and J lost 6, with 12 bases in between. Per the germline V gene, CDR1 is SGHTA and CDR2 is FQGNSA.

This clone was seen a few times. The chain links TRBV11-2 to TRBJ2-7; TRBD1 matches 12 bases. This CDR3 contains 17 residues. CDR1 is SGHAT, CDR2 FQNNGV, per germline. Trimming at V came to 4 bases and at J to 4 bases, leaving 11 bases not matched to a gene. The CDR3 reads CASSSRDRGPRGYEQYF. The CDR3 DNA reads as TGTGCCAGCAGCTCCCGGGACAGGGGGCCCCGGGGTTACGAGCAGTACTTC.

This clone has a single count. The chain has TRBV24-1 and TRBJ2-1; 12 bases are a match to TRBD2. The CDR3 extends over 16 amino acids. The J segment lost 7 bases and the V segment lost 7 bases, leaving 10 bases of the junction unmatched. Germline CDR1 KGHDR, CDR2 SFDVKD. The CDR3 loop is CATSLAGGAIWNEQFF. The CDR3 DNA is TGTGCCACCAGCCTAGCGGGGGGGGCCATCTGGAATGAGCAGTTCTTC.

The chain carries TRBV18 and TRBJ1-1; possibly TRBD1 for D (6 bases). CDR3 length: 17 residues. The V and J ends lost 0 bases and 4 bases respectively, with 18 bases between them. Germline V gene lookup returns CDR1 KGHSH and CDR2 LQKENI. This CDR3 is CASSPPISSGVGTEAFF. CDR3 DNA: TGTGCCAGCTCACCACCCATCTCGTCAGGGGTCGGCACTGAAGCTTTCTTT.

The chain combines TRBV4-2 with TRBJ1-1; D perhaps matches TRBD1 (6 bases). Trimming stripped 4 bases from V and 1 base from J, with 13 bases between. Germline CDR1 LGHNA, CDR2 YNFKEQ. The CDR3 is 15 residues long. CDR3 bases: TGTGCCAGCAGCCGTGCGGGGGCGACGAACACTGAAGCTTTCTTT. Translating it yields CASSRAGATNTEAFF.

The V and J genes are TRBV7-3 and TRBJ2-5; the match to TRBD1 covers 9 bases. The trim removed 5 bases at V and 5 bases at J, leaving 12 bases unmatched. Germline CDR1 SGHTA, CDR2 FQGTGA. The CDR3 has 16 residues. The CDR3 coding sequence is TGTGCCAGCAGCGCCAGGGGACAGGGCAGTGGGGAGACCCAGTACTTC. Amino acid sequence: CASSARGQGSGETQYF.

V usage is TRBV12-3 or TRBV12-4 and J usage is TRBJ1-1, with D possibly TRBD1 on 6 matching bases. V lost 6 bases and J lost 5, with 13 bases in between. This CDR3 is built from 13 residues. CDR3 region: CASRSGGRTEAFF. The CDR3 DNA is TGTGCCAGCAGGTCGGGGGGCCGAACTGAAGCTTTCTTT.

This chain joins TRBV9 and TRBJ2-2; a weak D match, TRBD2 (5 bases). The germline CDR1 and CDR2 sequences are SGDLS and YYNGEE. This CDR3 comprises 13 residues. V lost 3 bases, J lost 5 bases, and 8 bases lay in between. This CDR3 is CASSARGTGELFF. In DNA, the CDR3 is TGTGCCAGCAGCGCACGGGGAACCGGGGAGCTGTTTTTT.

A single count supports this clone. The V and J genes are TRBV7-2 and TRBJ2-3; perhaps TRBD2 as D (7 bases). Trimming stripped 6 bases from V and 6 bases from J, with 16 bases between. The CDR3 spans 14 residues. Germline CDR1 is SGHTA and CDR2 is FQGNSA. The CDR3 spells CASSPTGGPDTQYF. CDR3 in DNA: TGTGCCAGCAGTCCCACCGGGGGGCCCGATACGCAGTATTTT.

The chain employs TRBV5-4 and TRBJ2-7; possible D gene TRBD1, 6 bases. The CDR3 consists of 14 residues. CDR1 is SGHNT, CDR2 YYREEE, per germline (reference sequence). V was cut by 1 base and J by 6 bases, with 14 bases left in between. CDR3 protein: CASSLTGPVGEQYF. The CDR3 DNA sequence: TGTGCCAGCAGCTTGACAGGGCCTGTCGGCGAGCAGTACTTC. Supplemented by reference TRBV5-4 and TRBJ2-7, the full variable domain reads ETGVTQSPTHLIKTRGQQVTLRCSSQSGHNTVSWYQQALGQGPQFIFQYYREEENGRGNFPPRFSGLQFPNYSSELNVNALELDDSALYLCASSLTGPVGEQYFGPGTRLTVT.

The rearrangement uses TRBV5-1 and TRBJ2-7; D is ambiguous. V was cut by 0 bases and J by 2 bases, with 6 bases left in between. Germline-derived CDR1 and CDR2 are SGHRS and YFSETQ. This CDR3 is 13 amino acids long. The CDR3 nucleotides are TGCGCCAGCAGCTTGGCCCAGACCTACGAGCAGTACTTC. It translates to CASSLAQTYEQYF.

J is TRBJ2-2 and V is TRBV24-1; no reliable D call. The length of the CDR3 is 11 residues. Germline values: CDR1 KGHDR, CDR2 SFDVKD. The V and J ends lost 9 bases and 2 bases respectively, with 3 bases between them. CDR3 protein: CATENTGELFF. CDR3 coding DNA: TGTGCCACCGAAAACACCGGGGAGCTGTTTTTT.

V usage is TRBV6-5 and J usage is TRBJ2-6; D unclear. Germline CDR1 and CDR2: MNHEY and SVGAGI. CDR3 size: 14 residues. Trimming pared 6 bases from V and 6 bases from J, leaving 12 bases between. CDR3 sequence: CASSRTSQANVLTF. The DNA for the CDR3 is TGTGCCAGCAGCCGGACGAGTCAGGCCAACGTCCTGACTTTC.

The rearrangement joins TRBV7-8 to TRBJ2-7, with D perhaps TRBD1 (8 bases). Germline lookup yields CDR1 SGHVS and CDR2 FQNEAQ. This CDR3 is built from 18 residues. Trimming pared 5 bases from V and 0 bases from J, leaving 23 bases between. The CDR3: CASSHRDRSRTSSYEQYF. CDR3 DNA: TGTGCCAGCAGCCACCGGGACAGGTCCCGGACTAGCTCCTACGAGCAGTACTTC.

The chain employs TRBV28 and TRBJ1-2; D uncertain. Trimming pared 7 bases from V and 3 bases from J, leaving 9 bases between. CDR3 length: 12 residues. Germline lookup yields CDR1 MDHEN and CDR2 SYDVKM. CDR3 sequence reads: CASNGRYYGYTF. CDR3 sequence (DNA): TGTGCCAGCAACGGCCGGTACTATGGCTACACCTTC.

The chain recombines TRBV19 with TRBJ2-7; TRBD2 matches at 9 bases. The junction had 7 bases not matched to a gene; V was cut back by 5 bases and J by 2 bases. The CDR3 spans 15 residues. Germline loops: CDR1 LNHDA, CDR2 SQIVND (reference sequence). CDR3 loop: CASSGLAGRAYEQYF. The CDR3 DNA is TGTGCCAGTAGTGGGCTAGCGGGACGAGCCTACGAGCAGTACTTC.

The sample holds a few counts of this clone. The V and J genes are TRBV19 and TRBJ2-4; TRBD2 matches 7 bases. Germline V gene lookup returns CDR1 LNHDA and CDR2 SQIVND (reference sequence). Trimming took 1 base from V and 8 from J; bases not matched to a gene: 5. CDR3 length: 14 amino acids. The CDR3 bases are TGTGCCAGTAGTATAGGGGGAGGGAGGGACATTCAGTACTTC. Residues: CASSIGGGRDIQYF.

CDR3: CASSLGSYAYGYTF. Written as DNA, the CDR3 is TGTGCCAGCAGCTTAGGGTCCTACGCCTATGGCTACACCTTC. This sequence joins TRBV11-2 and TRBJ1-2, with D unresolved. This CDR3 has 14 amino acids. V lost 1 base to trimming and J lost 4 bases, with 10 bases between them. Germline V gene data show CDR1 as SGHAT and CDR2 as FQNNGV. Drawing the rest from reference TRBV11-2 and TRBJ1-2, the complete variable domain is EAGVAQSPRYKIIEKRQSVAFWCNPISGHATLYWYQQILGQGPKLLIQFQNNGVVDDSQLPKDRFSAERLKGVDSTLKIQPAKLEDSAVYLCASSLGSYAYGYTFGSGTRLTVV.

The V and J genes are TRBV19 and TRBJ2-7; 7 bases align to TRBD2. V was clipped by 3 bases and J by 1 base; unmatched bases: 6. CDR1 is LNHDA, CDR2 SQIVND, per germline (reference sequence). CDR3 size: 15 residues. The DNA for the CDR3 is TGTGCCAGTAGTATCTCCCCTAGCGGTTCCTACGAGCAGTACTTC. Amino acid sequence: CASSISPSGSYEQYF.

The rearrangement links TRBV7-2 to TRBJ2-2, with D possibly being TRBD2 (5 bases). With 5 bases removed from V and 5 bases from J, the gap between germline ends came to 21 bases. This CDR3 spans 17 amino acids. Germline-derived CDR1 and CDR2 are SGHTA and FQGNSA. The CDR3 region has the DNA TGTGCCAGCAGCCCCGCCCTGGGCCTCCCGGGGACCGGGGAGCTGTTTTTT. Its protein product is CASSPALGLPGTGELFF.

The chain has TRBV6-1 and TRBJ1-5, with 9 bases lining up with TRBD1. Losses at the gene ends were 4 bases for V and 0 bases for J; bases not matched to a gene: 4. Germline V CDR1 and CDR2: MNHNS, SASEGT. CDR3 length: 16 residues. In DNA form, the CDR3 reads TGTGCCAGCAGTGCCGGGACAGGGCCTAGCAATCAGCCCCAGCATTTT. This encodes CASSAGTGPSNQPQHF.

CDR3: CAWSLGHDQPQHF. CDR3 sequence (DNA): TGTGCCTGGAGTCTGGGACACGATCAGCCCCAGCATTTT. V gene TRBV30 combines with J gene TRBJ1-5; weak D call: TRBD1 (6 bases). V was shortened by 2 bases and J by 5 bases, with 10 bases between the two germline ends. There are 13 residues in the CDR3. Germline assignment: CDR1 GTSNPN and CDR2 SVGIG (reference sequence).

About this clone itself: Other nucleotide sequences from this sample produce the same CDR3. This chain uses TRBV9 with TRBJ2-7; the D gene is possibly TRBD1 (5 bases). CDR1 and CDR2 from the germline V gene are SGDLS and YYNGEE. The V gene lost 0 bases and the J gene lost 2 bases, with 9 bases spanning the gap. The CDR3 loop spans 14 amino acids. The CDR3 loop reads CASSVDQGPYEQYF. DNA for the CDR3: TGTGCCAGCAGCGTAGATCAGGGCCCCTACGAGCAGTACTTC.